These 18 T cell receptor beta chains were sequenced from one sample in a study of vaccination and CD4 T cells after COVID-19. With the Oncomine TCR Beta short-read assay, DNA from cultured CD4+ T cells was sequenced. TCRdb re-called the PCR reads with MiXCR, one entry per CDR3 protein. The sample gives some 10,000 distinct CDR3 sequences, around a third of which show up once; around 14% is in the top ten. Their antigens remain unidentified. Stated treatment: 10-day PBMC culture with coronavirus spike peptide pools or control peptides (ViraFEST assay). Material: CD4+ T cells from blood, cultured in vitro, obtained after SARS-CoV-2 vaccination. All receptors come from a human donor who had recovered from COVID-19.

In DNA form, the CDR3 reads TGTGCCACCGGGCCGTATAATTCACCCCTCCACTTT. Translated: CATGPYNSPLHF. J is TRBJ1-6 and V is TRBV15, with D unresolved. Trimming stripped 8 bases from V and 4 bases from J, with 6 bases between. Germline V lookup: CDR1 LNHNV, CDR2 YYDKDF (reference sequence). The CDR3 has 12 amino acids.

The table lists this clonotype with a few counts. The V call is TRBV20-1, the J call TRBJ2-7; D remains ambiguous. V was trimmed by 5 bases and J by 11 bases, leaving 25 bases between them. Germline CDR1 DFQATT, CDR2 SNEGSKA (reference sequence). The CDR3 runs 14 residues. The CDR3 region has the DNA TGCAGTGCTTCAAACCCAGACCCCATACGATGGGAGTACTTC. Translation: CSASNPDPIRWEYF.

The chain links TRBV19 to TRBJ2-5, with D perhaps matching TRBD1 (6 bases). The germline V and J ends were trimmed by 6 bases and 7 bases, with 18 bases remaining between them. CDR3 length: 14 residues. The V gene's germline CDR1 is LNHDA and CDR2 SQIVND (reference sequence). This chain's CDR3 is CASSIPGTWGTQYF. In DNA, the CDR3 is TGTGCCAGTAGCATCCCCGGGACATGGGGGACCCAGTACTTC.

This clonotype showed up just a few times. The chain is built from TRBV27 and TRBJ1-2, with D possibly matching TRBD1 (6 bases). The CDR3 covers 17 residues. CDR1 is MNHEY and CDR2 is SMNVEV in the germline V gene (reference sequence). The V gene lost 6 bases and the J gene lost 5 bases, with 25 bases spanning the gap. CDR3 in amino acids: CASSDPPRTGSQYGYTF. The CDR3 nucleotides are TGTGCCAGCAGCGACCCTCCTCGCACAGGGTCCCAATATGGCTACACCTTC.

This clonotype was detected only a few times. The chain couples TRBV4-1 to TRBJ2-7; 10 nucleotides agree with TRBD1. Germline V gene lookup returns CDR1 MGHRA and CDR2 YSYEKL. The CDR3 is 15 amino acids. V trimming: 0 bases; J trimming: 2 bases; junction bases outside the gene matches: 1. CDR3 loop: CASSQEGQGAYEQYF. CDR3 sequence (DNA): TGCGCCAGCAGCCAAGAAGGACAGGGGGCCTACGAGCAGTACTTC.

J is TRBJ2-5 and V is TRBV28; 12 bases are shared with TRBD2. The germline V gene has CDR1 MDHEN and CDR2 SYDVKM. Germline trimming cut 5 bases from V and 3 bases from J; bases unmatched to any gene: 13. The CDR3 consists of 18 residues. The CDR3 here is CASSVALAGGPGEETQYF. CDR3 coding DNA: TGTGCCAGCAGTGTCGCCCTAGCGGGAGGGCCCGGCGAAGAGACCCAGTACTTC.

This clonotype appeared a few times. The chain links TRBV28 to TRBJ2-7; 9 positions agree with TRBD2. CDR3 length: 14 residues. V dropped 6 bases and J dropped 6; count of bases not matched to a gene: 9. Germline CDR1 is MDHEN and CDR2 is SYDVKM. The CDR3 nucleotides read TGTGCCAGCAGCAATATAGCGGGAGAGCGCGAGCAGTACTTC. Protein sequence: CASSNIAGEREQYF.

The DNA of the CDR3 is TGTGCCAGCAGTGATCTAGGGGCCGGGAACACCGGGGAGCTGTTTTTT. Translated: CASSDLGAGNTGELFF. J is TRBJ2-2 and V is TRBV2, with D perhaps matching TRBD1 (5 bases). The CDR3 sequence is 16 residues long. Germline CDR1 and CDR2: SNHLY and FYNNEI. Trimming took 3 bases from V and 1 from J, leaving 12 bases between them.

The chain couples TRBV27 to TRBJ1-2; 7 nucleotides agree with TRBD1. J was trimmed by 4 bases and V by 7 bases; bases with no gene match: 9. This CDR3 comprises 14 residues. The germline CDR1 and CDR2 sequences are MNHEY and SMNVEV (reference sequence). The CDR3 bases are TGTGCCAGCACTCCCTGGGGGGACAGCTATGGCTACACCTTC. It codes for CASTPWGDSYGYTF.

This clonotype was observed a handful of times. The chain combines TRBV5-4 with TRBJ1-2; no definite D call. This CDR3 has 12 residues. V lost 4 bases to trimming and J lost 4 bases, with 8 bases between them. CDR1 and CDR2 (germline): SGHNT, YYREEE (reference sequence). This chain's CDR3 is CASSTDTYGYTF. CDR3 DNA sequence: TGTGCCAGCAGCACTGACACCTATGGCTACACCTTC.

The chain has TRBV19 and TRBJ2-2; 10 bases fit TRBD2. This CDR3 region has 13 residues. V dropped 7 bases and J dropped 4; count of bases not matched to a gene: 0. The germline V gene encodes CDR1 LNHDA and CDR2 SQIVND (reference sequence). CDR3 bases: TGTGCCAGTAAGCGGGAGGGCACCGGGGAGCTGTTTTTT. Protein sequence: CASKREGTGELFF.

Only a few counts were recorded for this clonotype. The chain joins TRBV7-2 to TRBJ2-1; 10 bases are a match to TRBD1. This CDR3 contains 15 residues. V was clipped by 4 bases and J by 9 bases; unmatched bases: 9. Germline V gene sequence: CDR1 SGHTA, CDR2 FQGNSA. The CDR3 is CASSSWTGGIGEQFF. The DNA of the CDR3 is TGTGCCAGCAGCTCCTGGACAGGGGGTATAGGTGAGCAGTTCTTC.

The rearrangement joins TRBV6-1 to TRBJ1-1; 7 bases agree with TRBD1. V shed 6 bases, J shed 3 bases, and the junction held 10 bases outside the gene matches. This CDR3 has 15 amino acids. Looked up from germline, CDR1 is MNHNS and CDR2 is SASEGT. The CDR3 DNA reads TGTGCCAGCAGCCACGGGGCGACAGGGTACACTGAAGCTTTCTTT. Encoded protein: CASSHGATGYTEAFF.

This clonotype is labeled medium-sized. The chain uses TRBV7-2 and TRBJ1-5; 7 bases line up with TRBD1. Per germline, CDR1 SGHTA and CDR2 FQGNSA. Unmatched junction bases numbered 4, after V lost 5 bases and J lost 6 bases. There are 13 residues in the CDR3. The CDR3 loop is CASSQTGVQPQHF. CDR3 sequence (DNA): TGTGCCAGCAGCCAAACAGGGGTTCAGCCCCAGCATTTT.

Only a few counts were recorded for this clonotype. The V and J genes are TRBV20-1 and TRBJ2-5; D is unclear. The CDR3 extends over 13 amino acids. CDR1 and CDR2 from the germline V gene are DFQATT and SNEGSKA (reference sequence). Trimming removed 4 bases at V and 8 bases at J, with 17 bases between. In DNA, the CDR3 is TGCAGTGCTATCCTCTCGCTGGCCCAAACCCAGTACTTC. This encodes CSAILSLAQTQYF.

This clonotype has more than one count but fewer than ten. This sequence joins TRBV27 and TRBJ2-7, with 7 bases identical to TRBD2. CDR1 and CDR2 (germline): MNHEY, SMNVEV (reference sequence). This CDR3 comprises 17 residues. V was pared by 0 bases and J by 2 bases, with 10 bases of the junction left unmatched. CDR3 in DNA: TGTGCCAGCAGTTTATCCGTGTTGTCTAGCGGACCCTACGAGCAGTACTTC. Translating gives CASSLSVLSSGPYEQYF.

This clonotype was seen only a few times. The V call is TRBV28, the J call TRBJ2-7; 8 bases are shared with TRBD1. The junction had 9 bases not matched to a gene; V was cut back by 10 bases and J by 1 base. Germline V gives CDR1 MDHEN, CDR2 SYDVKM. The CDR3 has 14 residues. The CDR3: CAIQTGTGSYEQYF. CDR3 sequence (DNA): TGTGCCATCCAAACCGGGACAGGTTCCTACGAGCAGTACTTC.

The chain links TRBV20-1 to TRBJ2-5; 11 nucleotides align to TRBD2. The germline V gene has CDR1 DFQATT and CDR2 SNEGSKA (reference sequence). With V trimmed by 6 bases and J by 7 bases, 7 bases remained unmatched. This CDR3 is 13 amino acids long. DNA for the CDR3: TGCAGTGCCGGGACTAGCGGCTCCAGGACCCAGTACTTC. Translation gives CSAGTSGSRTQYF.